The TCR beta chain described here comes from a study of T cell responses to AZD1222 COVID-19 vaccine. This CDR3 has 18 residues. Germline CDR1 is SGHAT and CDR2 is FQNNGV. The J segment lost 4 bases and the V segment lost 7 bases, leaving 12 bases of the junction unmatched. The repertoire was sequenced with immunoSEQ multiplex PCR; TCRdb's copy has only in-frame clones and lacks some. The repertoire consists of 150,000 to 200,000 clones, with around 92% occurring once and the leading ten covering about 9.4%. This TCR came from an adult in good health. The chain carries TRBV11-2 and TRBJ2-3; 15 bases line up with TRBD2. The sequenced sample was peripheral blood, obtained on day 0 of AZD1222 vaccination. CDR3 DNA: TGTGCCAGCAACGGACTAGCGGGGGGGCTTCTTTTGCCAGATACGCAGTATTTT. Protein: CASNGLAGGLLLPDTQYF. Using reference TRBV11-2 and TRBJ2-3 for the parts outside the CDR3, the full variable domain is EAGVAQSPRYKIIEKRQSVAFWCNPISGHATLYWYQQILGQGPKLLIQFQNNGVVDDSQLPKDRFSAERLKGVDSTLKIQPAKLEDSAVYLCASNGLAGGLLLPDTQYFGPGTRLTVL.